A single sample gave rise to the 15 T cell receptor beta chains below, sequenced in a study of T cells expressing NK-cell markers. For each CDR3 protein, TCRdb gives one entry from its re-call of the 5' RACE reads, without DNA. The sample spans fewer than 300,000 distinct CDR3 sequences; the ten largest clones claim roughly 4.2%. Sequenced: blood T cells: a sorted CD56 or NKG2C T cell subset, CD4+ or CD8+ T cells, or bulk PBMC T cells (not recorded which). These receptors all stem from a woman aged 18 to 75 in good health.

The chain employs TRBV15 and TRBJ2-7; no DNA is available, so the TRBD1 call from TCRdb remains unchecked. Germline CDR1 LNHNV, CDR2 YYDKDF (reference sequence). The CDR3 sequence is 13 residues long. This CDR3 is CATSPDRAREQYF.

The CDR3 region is CASTRGGAQGELFF. This sequence joins TRBV12-3 or TRBV12-4 and TRBJ1-4; TCRdb indicates TRBD1, and absent DNA this call remains unverified. The CDR3 is made up of 14 amino acids.

This rearrangement joins TRBV7-2 to TRBJ1-4. Germline V gene sequence: CDR1 SGHTA, CDR2 FQGNSA. This CDR3 is 14 amino acids long. The CDR3 is CASSPRRGNEKLFF.

The chain carries TRBV6-1 and TRBJ1-1; TCRdb's D call of TRBD1 is untestable without DNA. The CDR3 is 13 amino acids. Germline V gene sequence: CDR1 MNHNS, CDR2 SASEGT. CDR3 sequence reads: CASSVHRGTEAFF.

This chain joins TRBV4-3 and TRBJ2-7. This CDR3 is 13 amino acids long. CDR1 is LGHNA and CDR2 is YSLEER in the germline V gene. CDR3 sequence: CASSQGLSYEQYF.

The V and J genes are TRBV11-2 and TRBJ1-1; there is no DNA to check the TCRdb D call of TRBD1. Germline-derived CDR1 and CDR2 are SGHAT and FQNNGV. The CDR3 contains 13 residues. The CDR3 here is CASSLYREGEAFF.

J is TRBJ2-2 and V is TRBV5-1. From germline, CDR1 is SGHRS and CDR2 YFSETQ. The CDR3 is made up of 13 amino acids. The CDR3: CASSLVATGELFF.

The chain recombines TRBV7-7 with TRBJ2-1; TCRdb's assignment of TRBD2 cannot be checked, as there is no DNA. Germline values: CDR1 SSHAT, CDR2 FNYEAQ (reference sequence). The CDR3 has 16 residues. Here the CDR3 reads CASSLGWERGNNEQFF.

The genes are TRBV28 and TRBJ1-6; as DNA is missing, the TRBD1 call by TCRdb cannot be tested. Germline CDR1 and CDR2: MDHEN and SYDVKM. The CDR3 runs 15 residues. CDR3 sequence: CASSLTRAYNSPLHF.

The chain's CDR3 is CASSSDRKETQYF. This chain joins TRBV7-2 and TRBJ2-5; the D call from TCRdb, TRBD1, cannot be confirmed without DNA. CDR3 length: 13 residues. CDR1 SGHTA and CDR2 FQGNSA come from the germline V gene.

V gene TRBV5-1 combines with J gene TRBJ2-1; the TCRdb D gene call, TRBD2, has no DNA to confirm it. Germline-derived CDR1 and CDR2 are SGHRS and YFSETQ. The CDR3 totals 16 residues. The CDR3 loop reads CASSLGTSGRGSEQFF.

The chain couples TRBV6-2 or TRBV6-3 to TRBJ2-2; TCRdb returns TRBD1, unconfirmable since there is no DNA. The CDR3 is made up of 16 amino acids. Per germline, CDR1 MNHEY and CDR2 SVGEGT. The CDR3 spells CASRGRTGGGTGELFF.

The rearrangement links TRBV7-2 to TRBJ1-1. This CDR3 comprises 14 residues. Germline assignment: CDR1 SGHTA and CDR2 FQGNSA. The CDR3 protein is CASSLMPANTEAFF.

This rearrangement joins TRBV28 to TRBJ1-1. This CDR3 is built from 12 residues. Germline values: CDR1 MDHEN, CDR2 SYDVKM. The CDR3 protein is CASSTSDTEAFF.

The chain joins TRBV7-7 to TRBJ2-1. The CDR3 has 14 residues. In germline, CDR1 is SSHAT, CDR2 FNYEAQ (reference sequence). CDR3 sequence reads: CASSLEGPYNEQFF.